This T cell receptor (beta chain) was found in a study of cytomegalovirus exposure and HLA in healthy donors. Overall study results and limits: There were a few CMV-associated chains whose specificity for CMV antigens was confirmed in vitro. Both high specificity and high sensitivity reportedly marked the classifier's diagnosis of cytomegalovirus status. Rare sequences made up most TCRs, while some public TCRs were found in many donors.

TCRdb's copy holds only in-frame clones and misses some; the assay was immunoSEQ multiplex PCR. The sample records 65,000 to 95,000 clones, 93% being singletons. With 5 bases removed from V and 3 bases from J, the gap between germline ends came to 7 bases. The CDR3 contains 12 residues. CDR1 SGHRS and CDR2 YFSETQ come from the germline V gene. A note on this clone: Its specificity is not known.

Sequencing was done on a sample of PBMCs. The chain uses TRBV5-1 and TRBJ2-3, with D hard to call. The receptor was derived from a woman aged 25 to 39 in good health and CMV-seronegative. The CDR3: CASSYSTDTQYF. The CDR3 DNA is TGCGCCAGCAGTTACTCGACAGATACGCAGTATTTT. The entire variable domain, with the rest obtained from reference TRBV5-1 and TRBJ2-3, is as follows: KAGVTQTPRYLIKTRGQQVTLSCSPISGHRSVSWYQQTPGQGLQFLFEYFSETQRNKGNFPGRFSGRQFSNSRSEMNVSTLELGDSALYLCASSYSTDTQYFGPGTRLTVL.